The clone carrying this T cell receptor (beta chain) was picked up a small number of times. Antigen specificity is unknown. The record originates from a study of CD8 T cells in ankylosing spondylitis. Findings of the study overall: A TCR beta motif of roughly 8 highly homologous variants appeared characteristic of ankylosing spondylitis blood. Researchers reportedly found disease-linked clones significantly enriched in matched ankylosing spondylitis synovial fluid.

Via MiXCR, TCRdb re-called the 5' RACE reads, giving one row per CDR3 protein. Of about 540,000 distinct CDR3 sequences listed, roughly 13% are singletons. This CDR3 is built from 14 residues. V was shortened by 4 bases and J by 2 bases, with 8 bases between the two germline ends. The germline CDR1 and CDR2 sequences are SGHTA and FQGNSA. Sequenced input: blood, either unsorted or a sorted T cell fraction (not recorded which). This receptor was taken from a male donor with ankylosing spondylitis. This chain connects TRBV7-2 to TRBJ2-2; D gene ambiguous. For the CDR3, the DNA is TGTGCCAGCAGCTGGCGGCGAAACACCGGGGAGCTGTTTTTT. Its protein is CASSWRRNTGELFF.